This T cell receptor (beta chain) was identified in a study of Ad26.COV2.S vaccination and SARS-CoV-2 variants (dated by TCRdb to the early 2020s). Regarding the complete study: Donors in the vaccine arm were drawn from COV1001, a multicentre, randomized, double-blind, placebo-controlled phase I-IIa trial testing Ad26.COV2.S in healthy adults. Dosing of Ad26.COV2.S was intramuscular, at either 5x10^10 or 1x10^11 viral particles, delivered as one shot or as two shots spaced 56 days apart. Sequencing of the TCRbeta repertoire served to evaluate the specificity and breadth of SARS-CoV-2-reactive T cell receptors following Ad26.COV2.S vaccination. A total of about 30 samples were included in the TCR-sequenced set, comprising some 20 Ad26.COV2.S vaccine recipients, 5 placebo recipients and 8 SARS-CoV-2 convalescent individuals. Trial participants were randomized into five groups of five, in which low-dose or high-dose Ad26.COV2.S was given once or twice, or placebo was given on both occasions. Blinding of investigators to trial group allocation was maintained during experiments and outcome assessment.

With regard to this clone: No cognate antigen has been identified for it. No base quality information exists; no much larger clone differs at one position.

From a lookup of the germline V gene, CDR1 and CDR2 are ENHRY and SYGVKD. The CDR3 contains 14 residues, cysteine and phenylalanine counted. This entry keeps only the CDR3 DNA: 42 bases, framed from base 1. Between the V and J ends, shortened by 6 bases and 2 bases respectively, the junction contains 12 bases. The paper's findings and limits, for the study overall: Compared with placebo recipients, Ad26.COV2.S recipients showed higher spike-specific TCR breadth (P = 0.0014). According to the authors, total T cell responses may have been underestimated by the TCR breadth and depth analyses. Comparable non-spike TCR breadth was observed between vaccine and placebo recipients, consistent with only spike being contained in the vaccine. The study was not powered to compare responses between vaccine doses or regimens. After vaccination, substantial breadth of spike-specific CD8+ and CD4+ T cell responses was reported.

The immunoSEQ Assay was the method used to sequence TCRbeta CDR3 regions. After extraction, genomic DNA underwent amplification by bias-controlled multiplex PCR, followed by high-throughput sequencing. As for the authors' bioinformatics: To quantify the absolute abundance of every unique TCRbeta CDR3 region, sequences were collapsed and filtered. T cell fraction was estimated by normalizing TCRbeta template counts to usable DNA, with usable DNA measured through amplification of reference genes found in all nucleated cells. Repertoire TCRs were annotated as SARS-CoV-2-specific when V gene, CDR3 amino acid sequence and J gene were exactly matched to a known reactive TCR set. The reference SARS-CoV-2 TCR set was derived from MIRA and filtered for enrichment in COVID-19-positive ImmuneCODE repertoires, a step that removed public or cross-reactive TCRs. Based on the MIRA antigens, annotated TCRs were further analysed at the level of specific ORF or position within ORF. Breadth was defined as the number of annotated unique rearrangements divided by the total number of unique productive rearrangements, and depth was defined as the summed frequency of the annotated unique rearrangements. Two-sided Wilcoxon rank-sum tests were applied when comparing TCR breadth between groups. TCRdb mirrors the immuneACCESS table, restricted to in-frame sequences. Some clones are absent from its copies; in checked studies, under half trace to an unresolved V gene, and the reason for the others is unknown. V, J and clone size derive from that table, while D and trimming were established from the DNA sequence. The sample table shows a few hundred thousand clones, and 83% are seen once. The biggest ten clones account for approximately 7% of the sample.

The treatment or condition label, as the study defines it: 15 to 20 received Ad26.COV2.S at low or high dose, single or two shots; several received placebo; per-sample allocation not given. Repertoires of vaccine and placebo recipients were sequenced from samples taken on day 63 after the first injection. Between 29 July and 7 August 2020, Cohort 1b enrolled around 24 adults aged 18-55 years at one site in Boston, USA. As a vaccine, Ad26.COV2.S was a replication-incompetent adenovirus type 26 vector that expressed a prefusion-stabilized SARS-CoV-2 spike protein derived from the original Wuhan strain.

Material: peripheral blood, obtained in a trial of Ad26.COV2.S vaccine versus placebo. This TCR came from a person between 18 and 65 years old who received the Ad26.COV2.S COVID-19 vaccine or a placebo. The chain is encoded by TRBV10-3 joined to TRBJ2-3; 6 matching bases give a weak D call of TRBD2. The base sequence is TGTGCCATCAGGGAGGGACGGGACACAGATACGCAGTATTTT. Protein translation: CAIREGRDTDTQYF.